The clone carrying this T cell receptor (beta chain) was found many times. This entry belongs to a study of regulatory T cells in long-lasting Graves disease. As for the study in general: Positive TSH receptor antibodies alongside over 5 years of antithyroid drugs were what marked Graves' disease as persistent.

Library construction for TCR beta used iRepertoire HTBI primers and Arm-PCR of CDR3 regions. As originally analysed: Sample data revealed about 62 TRBV and 14 TRBJ segments. TCRdb re-called the multiplex PCR reads with MiXCR, one entry per CDR3 protein. TCRdb, not the authors, supplied the V and J calls. The sample gives around 400,000 distinct CDR3 sequences, about 23% of which show up once; 25% to 30% is in the top ten. As to time point: persistent/refractory GD, antithyroid drugs over 5 years with positive TRAb. Isolated PBMC RNA provided the starting material for the TCR library. Germline V CDR1 and CDR2: MDHEN, SYDVKM. CDR3 length: 15 residues. Trimming stripped 5 bases from V and 5 bases from J, with 19 bases between.

This TCR was recovered from a woman between 40 and 55 years old with Graves disease. Sequenced here: peripheral blood mononuclear cells (PBMCs), sampled when the disease was refractory, from a patient treated with antithyroid drugs. The chain has TRBV28 and TRBJ2-7; TRBD2 might be the D (5 bases). CDR3 protein: CASSRTLEGINEQYF. In nucleotides, the CDR3 is TGTGCCAGCAGTCGAACTTTAGAGGGAATCAACGAGCAGTACTTC.